This TCR beta chain originates from a study of CD8+CD57+ T cells in acquired aplastic anemia. In the study overall: Sorted CD4+ and CD8+ cells gave a mean 3.2 ug DNA, range roughly 0.18 to 30 ug. Overall study findings and caveats: Shared by patients and controls, approximately 29 CD8+ CDR3s were abundant in patients.

This clonotype was observed many times. Its cognate antigen is unknown. Genomic DNA, the template, was used for profiling of the TCR beta VDJ and CDR3. TCRdb processed the reads anew with MiXCR; each CDR3 protein has one entry. Found here are over 150,000 distinct CDR3 sequences, about 60% of them singletons; the top ten hold approximately 40%. It was patients with CD8+CD57+ cell expansion by flow cytometry who were chosen for sequencing. Blood sampling was performed on the patients, and none of them had received therapy by then. The V gene's germline CDR1 is PRHDT and CDR2 FYEKMQ (reference sequence). Trimming took off 7 bases at V and 7 bases at J, with 13 bases between the two ends. The CDR3 is 12 residues long.

The chain is built from TRBV13 and TRBJ1-1; tentative D call: TRBD1 (5 bases). The receptor's source is a human donor with aplastic anemia. Sequencing was carried out using sorted CD4+, CD8+, or CD8+CD57+ T cells (not recorded which) from PBMCs. CDR3 residues: CASTFGAGEAFF. CDR3 nucleotide sequence: TGTGCCAGCACCTTCGGGGCGGGTGAAGCTTTCTTT.